The rows below give T cell receptor beta chains drawn from one sample of a study of T cell clones after liver transplantation. Only in-frame clones appear in the TCRdb table, and some are missing; sequencing was by immunoSEQ multiplex PCR. The profile shows around 120,000 clones, 90% of them singletons. The material sequenced was CD4+ T cells from blood, taken 12 months after liver transplant. The receptors originated from a human patient who received a liver transplant. Some T cells here may be from the graft donor. Both conserved end residues are part of each CDR3. Each record gives: D gene, J gene, CDR3 length, V gene, clone size, CDR3 DNA, CDR3 protein. A D gene is named only where the DNA matches it firmly. Expanded clones are given a class, and other clones once, few, many or no size at all.

d_gene: -
j_gene: TRBJ1-1
len: 13
v_gene: TRBV9
abundance: once
CDR3nt: TGTGCCAGCAGCGTGGATCCTACGGGGGATGCTTTCTTT
CDR3aa: CASSVDPTGDAFF

d_gene: TRBD2
j_gene: TRBJ2-7
len: 16
v_gene: TRBV7-6
abundance: -
CDR3nt: TGTGCCAGCAGCTTAGCAAGCGGGAGGGGGACCTACGAGCAGTACTTC
CDR3aa: CASSLASGRGTYEQYF

d_gene: TRBD1
j_gene: TRBJ1-2
len: 16
v_gene: TRBV4-1
abundance: -
CDR3nt: TGCGCCAGCAGCCAAGTAGGCAGGGGGAGTAACTATGGCTACACCTTC
CDR3aa: CASSQVGRGSNYGYTF

d_gene: -
j_gene: TRBJ2-5
len: 13
v_gene: TRBV30
abundance: once
CDR3nt: TGTGCCTGGAGTGTACCAGGTCCGGAGACCCAGTACTTC
CDR3aa: CAWSVPGPETQYF

d_gene: TRBD2
j_gene: TRBJ2-7
len: 16
v_gene: TRBV19
abundance: -
CDR3nt: TGTGCCAGTGTCAGGGGCGGGAGGACCTCAAACTACGAGCAGTACTTC
CDR3aa: CASVRGGRTSNYEQYF

d_gene: TRBD2
j_gene: TRBJ2-1
len: 16
v_gene: TRBV7-2
abundance: -
CDR3nt: TGTGCCAGCAGCTTGGCGGGAGACATTTCCTACAATGAGCAGTTCTTC
CDR3aa: CASSLAGDISYNEQFF

d_gene: -
j_gene: TRBJ2-5
len: 13
v_gene: TRBV29-1
abundance: -
CDR3nt: TGCAGCGTAGAAAGGGTGGAGGGAGAGACCCAGTACTTC
CDR3aa: CSVERVEGETQYF

d_gene: TRBD2
j_gene: TRBJ2-3
len: 17
v_gene: TRBV10-3
abundance: few
CDR3nt: TGTGCCATCAGCGGAGACTCGAGCGGGGCTAGCACAGATACGCAGTATTTT
CDR3aa: CAISGDSSGASTDTQYF

d_gene: -
j_gene: TRBJ2-3
len: 11
v_gene: TRBV12-5
abundance: -
CDR3nt: TGTGCTAGTCTTGTTGAAGATACGCAGTATTTT
CDR3aa: CASLVEDTQYF

d_gene: -
j_gene: TRBJ2-1
len: 15
v_gene: TRBV7-3
abundance: -
CDR3nt: TGTGCCAGCAGCTTATTCGCTAGCCGGGTCAATGAGCAGTTCTTC
CDR3aa: CASSLFASRVNEQFF

d_gene: TRBD1
j_gene: TRBJ2-7
len: 15
v_gene: TRBV28
abundance: -
CDR3nt: TGTGCCAGCAGTTCAACCGGGACAGCCAACTACGAGCAGTACTTC
CDR3aa: CASSSTGTANYEQYF

d_gene: -
j_gene: TRBJ2-7
len: 12
v_gene: TRBV7-2
abundance: -
CDR3nt: TGTGCCAGCAGCGGTAAGCCCTACGAGCAGTACTTC
CDR3aa: CASSGKPYEQYF

d_gene: -
j_gene: TRBJ2-1
len: 16
v_gene: TRBV5-6
abundance: -
CDR3nt: TGTGCCAGCAGCTTGGCCGATGGGACAAACTACAATGAGCAGTTCTTC
CDR3aa: CASSLADGTNYNEQFF

d_gene: -
j_gene: TRBJ2-7
len: 12
v_gene: TRBV11-1
abundance: -
CDR3nt: TGTGCCAGCAGCTCCAAGTCCTACGAGCAGTACTTC
CDR3aa: CASSSKSYEQYF

d_gene: TRBD1
j_gene: TRBJ2-7
len: 13
v_gene: TRBV2
abundance: -
CDR3nt: TGTGCCAGCAGAGGACAGGGCACCTACGAGCAGTACTTC
CDR3aa: CASRGQGTYEQYF

d_gene: TRBD2
j_gene: TRBJ2-1
len: 16
v_gene: TRBV7-8
abundance: -
CDR3nt: TGTGCCAGCAGCTTAGAACTAGCGGGAGCTTACAATGAGCAGTTCTTC
CDR3aa: CASSLELAGAYNEQFF

d_gene: -
j_gene: TRBJ2-4
len: 13
v_gene: TRBV11-3
abundance: -
CDR3nt: TGTGCCAGCACTCTGGGAGGCAAAAACATTCAGTACTTC
CDR3aa: CASTLGGKNIQYF

d_gene: -
j_gene: TRBJ1-1
len: 13
v_gene: TRBV9
abundance: -
CDR3nt: TGTGCCAGCAGCAAAACAGTGAACACTGAAGCTTTCTTT
CDR3aa: CASSKTVNTEAFF

d_gene: TRBD1
j_gene: TRBJ1-2
len: 17
v_gene: TRBV5-1
abundance: -
CDR3nt: TGCGCCAGCCAATCCGGGACAGGGGCGCTGGAGAACTATGGCTACACCTTC
CDR3aa: CASQSGTGALENYGYTF

d_gene: TRBD1
j_gene: TRBJ1-2
len: 13
v_gene: TRBV28
abundance: -
CDR3nt: TGTGCCAGCAGTTCAGGGGGGAGCTATGGCTACACCTTC
CDR3aa: CASSSGGSYGYTF

d_gene: TRBD2
j_gene: TRBJ2-3
len: 13
v_gene: TRBV5-1
abundance: -
CDR3nt: TGCGCCAGCAGCTTAGCGGGGACAGATACGCAGTATTTT
CDR3aa: CASSLAGTDTQYF

d_gene: -
j_gene: TRBJ1-5
len: 12
v_gene: TRBV19
abundance: -
CDR3nt: TGTGCCAGTAGTATTCTTGGTCAGCCCCAGCATTTT
CDR3aa: CASSILGQPQHF

d_gene: TRBD2
j_gene: TRBJ2-3
len: 15
v_gene: TRBV6-5
abundance: -
CDR3nt: TGTGCCAGCAGTTACCAAGCGGGAGTGTCAGATACGCAGTATTTT
CDR3aa: CASSYQAGVSDTQYF

d_gene: TRBD1
j_gene: TRBJ1-1
len: 14
v_gene: TRBV27
abundance: -
CDR3nt: TGTGCCAGCCTACCCCAACAGGGGTACACTGAAGCTTTCTTT
CDR3aa: CASLPQQGYTEAFF

d_gene: -
j_gene: TRBJ2-7
len: 15
v_gene: TRBV19
abundance: -
CDR3nt: TGTGCCAGTAGTATCGCGGTGGGTCGCTCCTACGAGCAGTACTTC
CDR3aa: CASSIAVGRSYEQYF

d_gene: TRBD2
j_gene: TRBJ2-3
len: 13
v_gene: TRBV5-5
abundance: -
CDR3nt: TGTGCCAGCAGCTTGGCTGGGAGGGGAACGCAGTATTTT
CDR3aa: CASSLAGRGTQYF

d_gene: TRBD2
j_gene: TRBJ2-3
len: 16
v_gene: TRBV9
abundance: -
CDR3nt: TGTGCCAGCAGCGTAGGAGCTAGCGGGAGGACAGATACGCAGTATTTT
CDR3aa: CASSVGASGRTDTQYF

d_gene: -
j_gene: TRBJ2-7
len: 13
v_gene: TRBV14
abundance: -
CDR3nt: TGTGCCAGCAGCCAACGTCCCCTTTGGGAGCAGTACTTC
CDR3aa: CASSQRPLWEQYF

d_gene: -
j_gene: TRBJ1-1
len: 15
v_gene: TRBV6-1
abundance: -
CDR3nt: TGTGCCAGCAGCCCGCGGGGGGAGGGGAACACTGAAGCTTTCTTT
CDR3aa: CASSPRGEGNTEAFF

d_gene: -
j_gene: TRBJ2-3
len: 15
v_gene: TRBV5-8
abundance: -
CDR3nt: TGTGCCAGCAGCTTTGGCCAGGGGTCCACAGATACGCAGTATTTT
CDR3aa: CASSFGQGSTDTQYF

d_gene: TRBD2
j_gene: TRBJ2-7
len: 19
v_gene: TRBV11-3
abundance: -
CDR3nt: TGTGCCAGCAGCTTCTTTGTGGTAGCGGGAGGCTCCTTTTCCTACGAGCAGTACTTC
CDR3aa: CASSFFVVAGGSFSYEQYF